The 10 T cell receptor beta chains listed next were all sequenced from one sample in a study of cytomegalovirus exposure and HLA in healthy donors. Amplification used 60 Vbeta primers and 13 Jbeta primers. TCRdb keeps only in-frame clones here, not all; method: immunoSEQ multiplex PCR. The sample records around 90,000 clones, 81% being singletons. The sequencing sample was made of PBMCs. Source of these receptors: a human donor in good health.

This clone appeared a single time. The genes are TRBV5-1 and TRBJ2-3; maybe TRBD1 (5 bases). Trimming left V 7 bases short and J 4 bases short, with 37 bases between. The CDR3 covers 21 residues. Germline CDR1 is SGHRS and CDR2 is YFSETQ. This CDR3 reads CASGRGPLRTETATNADTQYF. CDR3 bases: TGCGCCAGCGGAAGGGGTCCCCTCCGGACCGAGACAGCAACTAACGCAGATACGCAGTATTTT.

This rearrangement joins TRBV6-1 to TRBJ2-5, with 7 positions matching TRBD2. TRBJ2-7 matches the DNA end more closely, so the J call is doubtful. This CDR3 has 14 amino acids. Germline loops: CDR1 MNHNS, CDR2 SASEGT. The CDR3 DNA sequence: TGTGCCAGCAGTGACCTAGCGGACCCCTACGAGCAGTACTTC. It encodes CASSDLADPYEQYF.

The chain links TRBV5-4 to TRBJ1-2; 7 bases are shared with TRBD1. The germline CDR1 and CDR2 sequences are SGHNT and YYREEE (reference sequence). This CDR3 comprises 13 residues. V trimming: 2 bases; J trimming: 4 bases; junction bases outside the gene matches: 2. The CDR3: CASSFQGGYGYTF. CDR3 coding DNA: TGTGCCAGCAGCTTCCAGGGGGGCTATGGCTACACCTTC. The full variable domain, completed using reference TRBV5-4 and TRBJ1-2, is ETGVTQSPTHLIKTRGQQVTLRCSSQSGHNTVSWYQQALGQGPQFIFQYYREEENGRGNFPPRFSGLQFPNYSSELNVNALELDDSALYLCASSFQGGYGYTFGSGTRLTVV.

The chain employs TRBV19 and TRBJ2-1, with 8 bases lining up with TRBD1. Trimming removed 5 bases from V and 4 bases from J; junction bases left unmatched: 1. This CDR3 has 13 amino acids. CDR1 and CDR2 from the germline V gene are LNHDA and SQIVND (reference sequence). CDR3 DNA sequence: TGTGCCAGTAGTCGGACAGGGTACAATGAGCAGTTCTTC. Residues: CASSRTGYNEQFF.

In this sample, this clone turned up once. The chain links TRBV15 to TRBJ2-7; D is perhaps TRBD2 (6 bases). The germline CDR1 and CDR2 sequences are LNHNV and YYDKDF (reference sequence). The length of the CDR3 is 14 residues. V was cut by 0 bases and J by 4 bases, with 10 bases left in between. The CDR3 protein is CATSRDSGPYEQYF. The CDR3 bases are TGTGCCACCAGCAGAGATAGCGGTCCATACGAGCAGTACTTC.

The V call is TRBV7-2, the J call TRBJ2-2; maybe TRBD2 (7 bases). The CDR3 is 16 residues long. Germline V gene lookup returns CDR1 SGHTA and CDR2 FQGNSA. V gave up 1 base and J gave up 4 bases, with 13 bases separating them. Written as DNA, the CDR3 is TGTGCCAGCAGCTTAGGCCGGGGGGCGGCCACCGGGGAGCTGTTTTTT. This translates into CASSLGRGAATGELFF.

The genes are TRBV19 and TRBJ1-5; tentative D call: TRBD1 (5 bases). This CDR3 comprises 15 residues. Germline V CDR1 and CDR2: LNHDA, SQIVND (reference sequence). Trimming took off 3 bases at V and 5 bases at J, with 14 bases between the two ends. The CDR3 sequence: CASSIDSGLYQPQHF. In DNA, the CDR3 is TGTGCCAGTAGTATCGACAGTGGATTATATCAGCCCCAGCATTTT.

The rearrangement joins TRBV11-2 to TRBJ1-4; D might be TRBD1 (5 bases). The germline gives CDR1 SGHAT, CDR2 FQNNGV. This CDR3 has 14 amino acids. Trimming pared 0 bases from V and 7 bases from J, leaving 9 bases between. The CDR3 DNA sequence: TGTGCCAGCAGCTTAGAGGGGGGAGGTGAAAAACTGTTTTTT. Residues: CASSLEGGGEKLFF.

This sequence joins TRBV7-2 and TRBJ2-5; 9 bases match TRBD2. The CDR3 totals 16 residues. Germline lookup yields CDR1 SGHTA and CDR2 FQGNSA. J gave up 4 bases and V 5 bases, and 11 bases lay outside the gene matches. CDR3: CASSPTLLAGGETQYF. CDR3 in DNA: TGTGCCAGCAGCCCTACCCTACTAGCGGGTGGAGAGACCCAGTACTTC.

This sequence joins TRBV7-6 and TRBJ1-5, with D perhaps matching TRBD1 (5 bases). From germline, CDR1 is SGHVS and CDR2 FNYEAQ. The CDR3 totals 13 residues. The V gene lost 4 bases and the J gene lost 7 bases, with 11 bases spanning the gap. The CDR3 sequence: CASSSMGGQPQHF. Written as DNA, the CDR3 is TGTGCCAGCAGCTCGATGGGGGGACAGCCCCAGCATTTT.